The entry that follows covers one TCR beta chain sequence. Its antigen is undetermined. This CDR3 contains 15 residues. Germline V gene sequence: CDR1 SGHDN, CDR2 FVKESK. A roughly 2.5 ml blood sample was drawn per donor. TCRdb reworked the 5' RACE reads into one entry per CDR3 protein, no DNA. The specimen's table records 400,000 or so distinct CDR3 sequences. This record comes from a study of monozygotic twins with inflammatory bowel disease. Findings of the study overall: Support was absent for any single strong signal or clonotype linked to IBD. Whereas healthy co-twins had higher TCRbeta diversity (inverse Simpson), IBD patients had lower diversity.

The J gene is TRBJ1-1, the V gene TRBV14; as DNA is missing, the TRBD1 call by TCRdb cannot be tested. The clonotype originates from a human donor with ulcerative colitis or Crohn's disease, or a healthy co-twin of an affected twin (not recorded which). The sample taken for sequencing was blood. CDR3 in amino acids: CASSLYSWGGTEAFF.